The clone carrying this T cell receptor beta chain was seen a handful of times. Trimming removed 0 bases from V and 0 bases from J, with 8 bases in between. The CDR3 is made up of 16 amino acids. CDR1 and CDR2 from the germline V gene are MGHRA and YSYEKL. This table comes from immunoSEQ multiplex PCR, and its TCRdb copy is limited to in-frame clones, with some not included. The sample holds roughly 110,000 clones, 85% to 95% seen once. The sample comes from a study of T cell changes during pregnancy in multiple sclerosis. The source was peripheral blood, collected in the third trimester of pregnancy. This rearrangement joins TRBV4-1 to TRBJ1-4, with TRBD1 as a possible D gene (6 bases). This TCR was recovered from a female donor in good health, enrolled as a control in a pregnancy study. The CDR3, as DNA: TGCGCCAGCAGCCAAGATGCAGGGGCAACTAATGAAAAACTGTTTTTT. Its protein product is CASSQDAGATNEKLFF.